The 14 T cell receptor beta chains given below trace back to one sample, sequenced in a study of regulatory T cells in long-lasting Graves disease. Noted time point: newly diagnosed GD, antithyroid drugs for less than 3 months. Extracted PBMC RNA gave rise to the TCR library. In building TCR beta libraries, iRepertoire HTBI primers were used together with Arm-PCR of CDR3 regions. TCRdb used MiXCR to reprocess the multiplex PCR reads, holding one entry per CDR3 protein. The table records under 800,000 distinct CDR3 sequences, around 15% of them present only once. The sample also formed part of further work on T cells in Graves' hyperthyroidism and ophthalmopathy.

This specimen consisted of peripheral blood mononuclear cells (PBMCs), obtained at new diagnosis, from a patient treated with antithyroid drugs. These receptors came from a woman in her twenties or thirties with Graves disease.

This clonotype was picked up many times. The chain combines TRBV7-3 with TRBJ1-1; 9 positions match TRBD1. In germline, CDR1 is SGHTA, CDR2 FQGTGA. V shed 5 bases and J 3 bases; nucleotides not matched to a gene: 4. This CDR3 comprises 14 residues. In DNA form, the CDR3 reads TGTGCCAGCAGCGACACAGGGGGCTACACTGAAGCTTTCTTT. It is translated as CASSDTGGYTEAFF.

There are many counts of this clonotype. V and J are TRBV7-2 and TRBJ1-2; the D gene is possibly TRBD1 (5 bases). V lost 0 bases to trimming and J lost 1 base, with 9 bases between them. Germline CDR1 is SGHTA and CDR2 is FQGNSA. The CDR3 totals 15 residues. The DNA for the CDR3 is TGTGCCAGCAGCTTAGCGGGGGAGATTAACTATGGCTACACCTTC. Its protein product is CASSLAGEINYGYTF.

The CDR3 sequence: CAIRTNNPTQGHTF. CDR3 in DNA: TGTGCCATCAGAACAAATAATCCTACCCAAGGCCACACCTTC. The V gene is TRBV10-3, the J gene TRBJ1-2; D is uncertain. The CDR3 runs 14 residues. V shed 6 bases and J shed 12 bases, with 23 bases lying between them. Germline-derived CDR1 and CDR2 are ENHRY and SYGVKD.

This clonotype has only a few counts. The CDR3 DNA is TGTGCCAGCAGCCAAGGTGGGACAGGGCCTGCGCAGTACTTC. Encoded protein: CASSQGGTGPAQYF. V is TRBV3-1 and J is TRBJ2-7; 9 bases align to TRBD1. The V and J ends lost 1 base and 9 bases, in that order; junction bases with no gene match: 7. Per germline, CDR1 LGHDT and CDR2 YNNKEL (reference sequence). The CDR3 is 14 residues long.

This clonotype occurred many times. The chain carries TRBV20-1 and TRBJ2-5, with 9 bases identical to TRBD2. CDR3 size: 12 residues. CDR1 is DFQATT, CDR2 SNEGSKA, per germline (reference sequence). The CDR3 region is CSGRRGGETQYF. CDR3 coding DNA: TGCAGCGGCAGGCGGGGGGGGGAGACCCAGTACTTC.

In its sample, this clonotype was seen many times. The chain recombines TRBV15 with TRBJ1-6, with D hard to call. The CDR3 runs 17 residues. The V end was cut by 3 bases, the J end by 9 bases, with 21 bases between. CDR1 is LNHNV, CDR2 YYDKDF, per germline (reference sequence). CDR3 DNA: TGTGCCACCAGCAGGGGTTGGGCCCTAAAGCCCGGTTCACCCCTCCACTTT. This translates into CATSRGWALKPGSPLHF. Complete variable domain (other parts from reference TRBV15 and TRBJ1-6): DAMVIQNPRYQVTQFGKPVTLSCSQTLNHNVMYWYQQKSSQAPKLLFHYYDKDFNNEADTPDNFQSRRPNTSFCFLDIRSPGLGDTAMYLCATSRGWALKPGSPLHFGNGTRLTVT.

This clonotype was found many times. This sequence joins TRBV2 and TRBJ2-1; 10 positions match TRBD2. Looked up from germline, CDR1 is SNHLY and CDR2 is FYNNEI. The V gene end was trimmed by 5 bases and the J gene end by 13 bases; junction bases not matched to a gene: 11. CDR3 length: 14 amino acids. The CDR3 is CASSYFASGSTQFF. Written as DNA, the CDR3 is TGTGCCAGCAGTTATTTTGCTAGCGGGAGCACACAGTTCTTC.

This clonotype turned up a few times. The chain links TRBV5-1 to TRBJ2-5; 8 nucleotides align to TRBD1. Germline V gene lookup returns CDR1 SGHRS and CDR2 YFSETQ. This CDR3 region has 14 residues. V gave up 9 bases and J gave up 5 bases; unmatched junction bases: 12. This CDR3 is CATSRGQARETQYF. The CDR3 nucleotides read TGCGCCACGTCACGGGGACAGGCCAGGGAGACCCAGTACTTC.

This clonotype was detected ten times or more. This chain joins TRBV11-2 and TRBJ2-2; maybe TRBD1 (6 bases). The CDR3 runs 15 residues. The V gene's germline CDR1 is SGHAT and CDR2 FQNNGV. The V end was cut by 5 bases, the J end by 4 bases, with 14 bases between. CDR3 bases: TGTGCCAGCAGCCCCAGGGGTTTCGGCACCGGGGAGCTGTTTTTT. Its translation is CASSPRGFGTGELFF. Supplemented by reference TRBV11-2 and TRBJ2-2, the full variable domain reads EAGVAQSPRYKIIEKRQSVAFWCNPISGHATLYWYQQILGQGPKLLIQFQNNGVVDDSQLPKDRFSAERLKGVDSTLKIQPAKLEDSAVYLCASSPRGFGTGELFFGEGSRLTVL.

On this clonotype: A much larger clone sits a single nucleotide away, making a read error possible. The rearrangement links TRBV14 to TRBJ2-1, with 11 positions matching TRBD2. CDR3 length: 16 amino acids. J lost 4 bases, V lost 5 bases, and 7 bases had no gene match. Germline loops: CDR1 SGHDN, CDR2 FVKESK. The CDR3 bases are TGTGCCAGCAGCTATTGGACTAGCGGGTTGTACAATGAGCAGTTCTTC. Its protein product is CASSYWTSGLYNEQFF.

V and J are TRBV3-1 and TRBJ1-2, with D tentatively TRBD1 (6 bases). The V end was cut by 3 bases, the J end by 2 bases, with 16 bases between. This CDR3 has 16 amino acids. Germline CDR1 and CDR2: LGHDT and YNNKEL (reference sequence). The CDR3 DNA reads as TGTGCCAGCAGCCAGTATGCGGCTGGACAGAACTATGGCTACACCTTC. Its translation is CASSQYAAGQNYGYTF.

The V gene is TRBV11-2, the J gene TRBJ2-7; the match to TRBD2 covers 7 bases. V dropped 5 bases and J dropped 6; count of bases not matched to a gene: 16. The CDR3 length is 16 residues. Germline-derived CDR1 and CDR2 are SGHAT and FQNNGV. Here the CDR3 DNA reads TGTGCCAGCAGCCGTTACCTCCTCGCGGGAGCGACCGAGCAGTACTTC. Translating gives CASSRYLLAGATEQYF.

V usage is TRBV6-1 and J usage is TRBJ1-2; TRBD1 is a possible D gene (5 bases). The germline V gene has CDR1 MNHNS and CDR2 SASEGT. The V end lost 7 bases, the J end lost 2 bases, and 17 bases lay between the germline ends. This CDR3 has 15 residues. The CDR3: CASMPGGSANYGYTF. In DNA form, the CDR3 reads TGTGCCAGCATGCCCGGGGGGAGCGCGAACTATGGCTACACCTTC.

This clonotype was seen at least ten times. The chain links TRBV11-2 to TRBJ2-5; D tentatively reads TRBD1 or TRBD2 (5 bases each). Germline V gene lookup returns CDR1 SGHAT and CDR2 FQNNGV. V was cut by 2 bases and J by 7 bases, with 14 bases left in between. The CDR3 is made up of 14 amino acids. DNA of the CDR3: TGTGCCAGCAGCTTATGGGACGGCCGTGGGACCCAGTACTTC. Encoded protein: CASSLWDGRGTQYF.